The present T cell receptor beta chain was sequenced within a study of T cell responses to AZD1222 COVID-19 vaccine. TCRdb keeps only in-frame clones here, not all; method: immunoSEQ multiplex PCR. The sample has 150,000 to 200,000 clones; approximately 86% are singletons. Germline trimming cut 7 bases from V and 2 bases from J; bases unmatched to any gene: 3. Germline V gene data show CDR1 as SNHLY and CDR2 as FYNNEI. The CDR3 covers 14 residues. Remarks on this clone: Its cognate antigen is unknown.

Whole-study results and caveats: Vaccination with two AZD1222 doses was followed by a rise in Spike-specific TCR breadth and depth. Spike was spanned by vaccine-associated CD4 TCRs, with dominance at 160-218 and 743-854. Repertoires were obtained only post-peak T cell response.

The sample in question was peripheral blood, obtained 28 days after the second AZD1222 dose. The TCR was taken from an adult who received the AZD1222 COVID-19 vaccine. V is TRBV2 and J is TRBJ1-4; TRBD1 agrees at 8 bases. The CDR3: CASTRTGTNEKLFF. As DNA, the CDR3 is TGTGCCAGCACAAGGACAGGGACTAATGAAAAACTGTTTTTT.